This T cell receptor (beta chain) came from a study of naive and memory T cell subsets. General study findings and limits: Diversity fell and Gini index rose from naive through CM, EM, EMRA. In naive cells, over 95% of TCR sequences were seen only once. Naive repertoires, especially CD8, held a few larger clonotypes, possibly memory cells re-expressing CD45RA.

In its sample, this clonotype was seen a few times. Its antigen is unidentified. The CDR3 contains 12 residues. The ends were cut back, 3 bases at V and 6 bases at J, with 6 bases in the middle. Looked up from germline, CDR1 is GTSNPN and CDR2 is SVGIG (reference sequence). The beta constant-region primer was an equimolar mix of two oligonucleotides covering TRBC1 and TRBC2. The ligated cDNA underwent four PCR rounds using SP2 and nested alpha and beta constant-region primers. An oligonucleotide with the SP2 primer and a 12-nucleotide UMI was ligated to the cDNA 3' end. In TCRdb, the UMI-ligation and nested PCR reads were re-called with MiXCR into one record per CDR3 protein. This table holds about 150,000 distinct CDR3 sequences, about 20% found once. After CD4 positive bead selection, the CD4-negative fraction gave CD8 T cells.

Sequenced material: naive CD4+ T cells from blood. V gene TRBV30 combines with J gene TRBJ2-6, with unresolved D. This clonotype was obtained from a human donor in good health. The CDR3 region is CAWRFQANVLTF. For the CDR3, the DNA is TGTGCCTGGAGGTTTCAGGCCAACGTCCTGACTTTC.